This is a list of T cell receptor beta chains from one sample in a study of T cell repertoires in cytomegalovirus infection. Via MiXCR, TCRdb re-called the reads, giving one row per CDR3 protein. Here the sample spans 600,000 to 700,000 distinct CDR3 sequences, around 35% being singletons. These receptors lack a known antigen. The input for sequencing was cultured PBMCs, taken from culture after CMV antigen stimulation. These receptors came from a human donor in good health (CMV status not recorded). Some clones in this sample may be carry-over from other donors' samples. Each CDR3 is given without its conserved first and last residue. Fields, in order: V gene, J gene, CDR3 protein.

V: TRBV7-2
J: TRBJ2-5
CDR3: ASSRGRAIQETQY

V: TRBV7-2
J: TRBJ1-1
CDR3: ASSLGRERAEAF

V: TRBV6-1
J: TRBJ2-5
CDR3: ASSEGLWETQY

V: TRBV7-2
J: TRBJ2-5
CDR3: ASTPGGEETQY

V: TRBV5-1
J: TRBJ1-6
CDR3: ASRSADLNSPLH

V: TRBV24-1
J: TRBJ2-1
CDR3: ATSDHQGSSYNEQF

V: TRBV7-2
J: TRBJ2-2
CDR3: ASSRSGTRHTGELF

V: TRBV5-4
J: TRBJ2-1
CDR3: ASSRMPTGEQF

V: TRBV20-1
J: TRBJ1-2
CDR3: SAWDRSSYGYT

V: TRBV6-2/TRBV6-3
J: TRBJ2-7
CDR3: ASSYPRTELAYEQY

V: TRBV6-7
J: TRBJ1-5
CDR3: ASSYPGEIYQPQH

V: TRBV6-5
J: TRBJ2-6
CDR3: ATPARTSGKGSGANVLT

V: TRBV7-2
J: TRBJ2-5
CDR3: ASSLDRGGTRETQY

V: TRBV4-1
J: TRBJ2-2
CDR3: ASSLRRARQNTGELF

V: TRBV2
J: TRBJ1-2
CDR3: ASSDWGRSYGYT

V: TRBV3-1
J: TRBJ1-1
CDR3: ASSLTGMRTEAF

V: TRBV6-1
J: TRBJ2-1
CDR3: ASSYRPPGYGDNEQF

V: TRBV12-3/TRBV12-4
J: TRBJ1-1
CDR3: ASSSRGTTEAF

V: TRBV3-1
J: TRBJ2-3
CDR3: ASSQPDTDTQY

V: TRBV25-1
J: TRBJ1-4
CDR3: ASSGPLGTNEKLF

V: TRBV10-3
J: TRBJ2-3
CDR3: AISGTDTQY

V: TRBV11-2
J: TRBJ1-1
CDR3: ASSFFRTQMNTEAF

V: TRBV20-1
J: TRBJ2-7
CDR3: SARDLVLGVYEQY

V: TRBV11-3
J: TRBJ2-7
CDR3: ASSSRHDSYEQY

V: TRBV7-9
J: TRBJ1-1
CDR3: ASSLRRGANTEAF

V: TRBV30
J: TRBJ2-7
CDR3: AWSDRIMGLRYEQY

V: TRBV15
J: TRBJ2-1
CDR3: ATSRDPQANEQF

V: TRBV24-1
J: TRBJ2-1
CDR3: ATSDPRGGVRNEQF

V: TRBV10-3
J: TRBJ2-1
CDR3: AIKTGPYNEQF

V: TRBV10-3
J: TRBJ2-7
CDR3: AIRASGRSYEQY

V: TRBV29-1
J: TRBJ1-1
CDR3: SVDKGNTEAF